Sequencing of this TCR beta chain was carried out in a study of blood T cells in healthy people across ages (dated by TCRdb to about 2015). Regarding the complete study: In model experiments, roughly one uniquely barcoded TCR beta cDNA molecule per two T cells was captured by template switching. Four age groups were formed from the donors: young (average approximately 15 years), middle-aged (just under 40), aged (approximately 60) and long-lived (about 80). To avoid experimental bias, donors of different ages were spread randomly across the sequencing lanes. The study measured age-related changes in TCR beta repertoire diversity using deep sequencing normalized with unique cDNA molecular identifiers. The study analyzed two additional independent replicas of 1 million unique cDNA reads from the same blood draw for two donors, one aged 18 to 30 and one aged 80 or older. Broader findings and caveats from the paper: Compared with the aged group, the long-lived group had more naive CD4+ T cells, fewer expanded clones and increased TCR diversity, suggesting age selection. Because profiling used bulk unsorted PBMCs, naive and antigen-experienced compartments could not be compared conclusively. As age increased, observed TCR beta diversity per million T cells dropped in a roughly linear way, and a significant reduction was already evident by age 40. Because the CMV infection status of the donors was unknown, age-related changes in expanded clonotypes may potentially have been confounded. A strong correlation was found between observed TCR beta diversity and the percentage of naive T cells measured by flow cytometry. Estimates of total diversity based on one million sequenced T cells were regarded as lower bounds and as underestimates.

Libraries were made using 5' RACE. Instrument on record: Illumina HiSeq 2500. A second PCR of roughly 6 to 12 cycles was run with a J-beta primer mix and a sample-barcoded 5' primer. A unique molecular identifier was introduced onto each TCR beta cDNA molecule by a template-switch 5' adaptor carrying 12 random nucleotides. Each sample yielded at least 2.5 million CDR3-containing paired-end reads. All of the RNA was converted into first-strand cDNA using the Mint cDNA synthesis kit, with a TRBC-specific oligonucleotide serving as the primer. All cDNA was treated with uracil-DNA glycosylase and then went through a first 18-cycle PCR with the universal primers M1SS and BC2_uni_R. The authors' pipeline ran thus. For normalization, 1 million high-quality reads were randomly selected from each sample, with every read carrying a distinct molecular identifier. Instead of being binned into consensus sequences, reads with shared molecular identifiers were discarded. CDR3 identification, clonotype clustering and error correction used MiTCR with a Q25 quality threshold and the strictest error-elimination algorithm. A nonparametric unseen species model with Euler transformation was used to estimate a lower bound on total TCR beta diversity. TCRdb's own reprocessing of the public reads used fastp at Q25 and MiXCR and kept productive beta chains. All rows with the same CDR3 protein become a single entry with the most common DNA and genes. The V and J calls shown here were made by TCRdb, not taken from the authors' results. The sample table lists 1.5 million to 2 million distinct CDR3 sequences, around 36% of them with a count of one. The ten top clones hold 11% of the sample.

The junction shows trimming of 4 bases on V and 7 bases on J, and the gene matches do not reach 9 bases of it. CDR1 and CDR2, looked up from the germline V gene, are MDHEN and SYDVKM. Inclusive of the bounding cysteine and phenylalanine, the CDR3 is 17 residues long. The entry retains the CDR3 DNA only, 51 bases that are in frame from base 1. Points on this clonotype: Its antigen specificity is not known. No qualities accompany the bases; no much larger clone lies one base away.

The donors were roughly 38 Caucasian individuals from Russia, aged roughly 6 to 90 years, who were systemically healthy. Approximately 10 milliliters of peripheral blood were collected from each donor into EDTA-treated Vacutainer tubes. Ficoll-Paque density-gradient centrifugation was used to isolate PBMCs, with at least 7 million obtained per sample. Trizol reagent was used to extract total RNA from the PBMCs, yielding at least 5.5 micrograms per sample. For every donor, flow cytometry on a PBMC aliquot measured the percentage of naive CD45RAhigh/CD27high T cells. The specimen was blood. The chain links TRBV28 with TRBJ2-1, with 14 bases matching TRBD2. The clonotype originates from a woman in her twenties or thirties in good health. Read as DNA, the sequence is TGTGCCAGCAGTTCTAGACTAGCGGGAGGGTTGAGGAATGAGCAGTTCTTC. Translation gives CASSSRLAGGLRNEQFF.